A single T cell receptor (beta chain) is shown here with its context. Its binding antigen is unknown. Base-call qualities are not available, and no considerably larger clone is one nucleotide away. This specimen belongs to a study of control samples from healthy donors and cancer patients (TCRdb year 2020). Libraries came from the immunoSEQ multiplex PCR assay. TCRdb obtained this table from immuneACCESS and retained in-frame rearrangements with V and J assigned. These tables miss some clones; where compared with another copy, unresolved V genes account for less than half of the shortfall, and the remainder is unexplained. Recorded for this sample are approximately 170,000 clones; roughly nine tenths of them occurred a single time. The top ten clonotypes cover approximately 0.7% of the sample. Trimming removed 7 bases from V and 5 bases from J; the gene matches leave 12 bases unexplained. Reading from cysteine to phenylalanine, the CDR3 counts 15 amino acids. The entry retains the CDR3 DNA only, 45 bases that are in frame from base 1. According to the germline V gene (reference sequence), CDR1 reads MNHEY and CDR2 reads SMNVEV.

Recombination connected TRBV27 to TRBJ2-3, and TRBD2 matches 7 of the central bases. Specimen: blood. The TCR originated in a woman younger than 45 in good health. The base sequence is TGTGCCAGCACCGGGGGACTACCTAGGGGAGATACGCAGTATTTT. This is translated as CASTGGLPRGDTQYF.